This TCR beta chain appears in the sequencing data of a study of T cells in Graves' hyperthyroidism and ophthalmopathy. This clonotype was detected many times. J was trimmed by 3 bases and V by 6 bases; bases with no gene match: 5. The CDR3 consists of 15 residues. Germline CDR1 and CDR2: MNHNS and SASEGT. The TCR beta CDR3 regions underwent amplification using RNA transcripts as the source. The HTBI primer set was used in a first-round RT-PCR of the TCR CDR3. One entry per CDR3 protein results from TCRdb running MiXCR on the multiplex PCR reads. The table lists 700,000 or so distinct CDR3 sequences, about 16% of them singletons.

This receptor was obtained from a young man with Graves' hyperthyroidism. The sequenced sample was blood. The V call is TRBV6-1, the J call TRBJ2-1, with 10 bases that match TRBD2. DNA for the CDR3: TGTGCCAGCAGCCTAATAGCGGGAGGCTACAATGAGCAGTTCTTC. This translates into CASSLIAGGYNEQFF.